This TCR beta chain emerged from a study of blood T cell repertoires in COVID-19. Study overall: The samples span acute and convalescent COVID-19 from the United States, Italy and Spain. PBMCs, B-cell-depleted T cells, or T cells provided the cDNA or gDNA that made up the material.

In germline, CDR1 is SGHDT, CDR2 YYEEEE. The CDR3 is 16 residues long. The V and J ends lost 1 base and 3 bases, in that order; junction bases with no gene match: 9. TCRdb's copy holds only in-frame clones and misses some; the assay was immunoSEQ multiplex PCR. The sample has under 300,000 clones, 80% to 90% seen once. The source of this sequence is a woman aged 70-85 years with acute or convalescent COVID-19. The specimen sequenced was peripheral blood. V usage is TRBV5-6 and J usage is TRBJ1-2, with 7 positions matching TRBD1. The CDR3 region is CASSLSGQPTYYGYTF. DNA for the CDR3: TGTGCCAGCAGCTTGTCGGGACAGCCAACCTACTATGGCTACACCTTC.